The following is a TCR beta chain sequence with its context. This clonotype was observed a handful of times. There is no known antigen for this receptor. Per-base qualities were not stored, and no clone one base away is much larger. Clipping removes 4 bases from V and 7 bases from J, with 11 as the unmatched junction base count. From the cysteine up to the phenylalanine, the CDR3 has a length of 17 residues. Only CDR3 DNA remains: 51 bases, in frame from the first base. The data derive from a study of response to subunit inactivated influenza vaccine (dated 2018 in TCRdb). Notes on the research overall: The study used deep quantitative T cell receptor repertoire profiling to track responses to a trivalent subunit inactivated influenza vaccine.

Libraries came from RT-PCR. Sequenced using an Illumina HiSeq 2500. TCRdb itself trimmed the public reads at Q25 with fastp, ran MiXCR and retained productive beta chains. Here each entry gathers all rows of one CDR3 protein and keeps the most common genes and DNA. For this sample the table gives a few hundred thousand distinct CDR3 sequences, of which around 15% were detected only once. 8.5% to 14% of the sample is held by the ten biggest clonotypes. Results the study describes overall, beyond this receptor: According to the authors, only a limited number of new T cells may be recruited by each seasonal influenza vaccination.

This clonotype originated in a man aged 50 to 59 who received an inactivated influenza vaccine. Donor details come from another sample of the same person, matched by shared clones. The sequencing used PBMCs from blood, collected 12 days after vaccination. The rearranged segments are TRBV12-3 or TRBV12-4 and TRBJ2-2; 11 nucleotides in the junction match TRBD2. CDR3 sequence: CASSSPTLAGAVGELFF. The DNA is TGTGCCAGCAGTTCACCAACACTAGCGGGAGCGGTCGGGGAGCTGTTTTTT.